This TCR beta chain was observed in a study of beta chain features in type 1 diabetes. Study observations and caveats: Relative to healthy donors, patients appeared to have naive, central memory and Treg TCRB repertoires that were more similar.

For this clone: The target antigen is unknown.

The investigators reverse transcribed all of the isolated RNA, so they sequenced expressed TCRB transcripts. Some clones are missing from TCRdb's copy, which holds only in-frame ones; the method was immunoSEQ multiplex PCR. The data hold around 290,000 clones, with about 7.8% observed a single time. The CDR3 extends over 14 amino acids. V was pared by 4 bases and J by 7 bases, with 19 bases between. Germline V lookup: CDR1 SQVTM, CDR2 ANQGSEA. The sequenced sample was central memory CD4+ T cells from blood. The sequence came from a woman younger than 35 in good health. V gene TRBV29-1 combines with J gene TRBJ2-5, with TRBD2 as a possible D gene (6 bases). CDR3 DNA: TGCAGCGTTGTTTTGGGACTCGGGCGGGGGACCCAGTACTTC. This sequence encodes CSVVLGLGRGTQYF.